Each of the 31 T cell receptor beta chains below was sequenced from the same sample in a study of OX40 agonist ivuxolimab in advanced cancers. The repertoire was sequenced with immunoSEQ multiplex PCR; TCRdb's copy has only in-frame clones and lacks some. The data show approximately 58,000 clones, with about 91% seen just once and under 0.45% held by the top ten. The input for sequencing was CD4+ or CD8+ T cells sorted from blood, taken in a trial of the OX40 agonist ivuxolimab. All receptors derive from an adult with an advanced solid tumor such as melanoma, head and neck, liver or kidney cancer.

The J gene is TRBJ2-1, the V gene TRBV9; 7 bases align to TRBD2. Germline assignment: CDR1 SGDLS and CDR2 YYNGEE. V trimming: 2 bases; J trimming: 0 bases; junction bases outside the gene matches: 11. This CDR3 spans 18 amino acids. This CDR3 reads CASSVTLTGGSSYNEQFF. CDR3 sequence (DNA): TGTGCCAGCAGCGTCACCCTTACCGGGGGGAGCTCCTACAATGAGCAGTTCTTC.

This clone has just one count. The chain has TRBV7-2 and TRBJ2-7, with a tentative D call TRBD2 (6 bases). Per germline, CDR1 SGHTA and CDR2 FQGNSA. The V gene lost 4 bases and the J gene lost 7 bases, with 11 bases spanning the gap. The CDR3 sequence is 12 residues long. CDR3 sequence reads: CASSSGLREQYF. In DNA form, the CDR3 reads TGTGCCAGCAGCTCGGGACTGAGGGAGCAGTACTTC.

This chain links TRBV11-2 with TRBJ2-3, with 9 bases identical to TRBD2. The V gene end was trimmed by 1 base and the J gene end by 2 bases; junction bases not matched to a gene: 7. The CDR3 loop spans 17 amino acids. Germline CDR1 SGHAT, CDR2 FQNNGV. The DNA for the CDR3 is TGTGCCAGCAGCTTAGGGGTTCTAGCGGGAACCACAGATACGCAGTATTTT. Protein: CASSLGVLAGTTDTQYF. Variable domain in full (rest from reference TRBV11-2 and TRBJ2-3): EAGVAQSPRYKIIEKRQSVAFWCNPISGHATLYWYQQILGQGPKLLIQFQNNGVVDDSQLPKDRFSAERLKGVDSTLKIQPAKLEDSAVYLCASSLGVLAGTTDTQYFGPGTRLTVL.

J is TRBJ2-5 and V is TRBV15; perhaps D is TRBD1 or TRBD2 (5 bases each). The germline CDR1 and CDR2 sequences are LNHNV and YYDKDF (reference sequence). With 7 bases removed from V and 2 bases from J, the gap between germline ends came to 14 bases. CDR3 size: 14 residues. The CDR3 reads CATTGRGPQETQYF. As DNA, the CDR3 is TGTGCCACCACCGGCCGGGGACCACAAGAGACCCAGTACTTC.

This clone appeared a single time. J is TRBJ2-7 and V is TRBV5-4; 10 nucleotides match TRBD1. With V trimmed by 4 bases and J by 5 bases, 12 bases remained unmatched. Germline CDR1 is SGHNT and CDR2 is YYREEE (reference sequence). This CDR3 contains 16 residues. This chain's CDR3 is CASSRPRGTGDDEQYF. DNA of the CDR3: TGTGCCAGCAGCCGACCAAGGGGGACAGGGGACGACGAGCAGTACTTC.

This rearrangement joins TRBV18 to TRBJ2-7; 10 bases match TRBD1. Germline CDR1 is KGHSH and CDR2 is LQKENI. The CDR3 extends over 14 amino acids. Trimming cost V 3 bases and J 5 bases; bases outside gene matches: 4. CDR3 amino acids: CASSPGQGINEQYF. DNA for the CDR3: TGTGCCAGCTCACCGGGACAGGGGATCAACGAGCAGTACTTC.

This chain uses TRBV10-2 with TRBJ2-3; TRBD2 matches 7 bases. V shed 10 bases, J shed 4 bases, and the junction held 11 bases outside the gene matches. Germline CDR1 reads WSHSY; CDR2 reads SAAADI. The CDR3 sequence is 14 residues long. Written as DNA, the CDR3 is TGCGCCATTGCTAGCGGTTCAACCGCAGATACGCAGTATTTT. It yields the protein CAIASGSTADTQYF.

CDR3 DNA: TGTGCCAGCAGCCTACGACAGGGGGGCACCGGGGAGCTGTTTTTT. This encodes CASSLRQGGTGELFF. The rearrangement joins TRBV7-6 to TRBJ2-2, with TRBD1 identical over 9 bases. This CDR3 spans 15 amino acids. Germline V CDR1 and CDR2: SGHVS, FNYEAQ. Trimming at V came to 5 bases and at J to 4 bases, leaving 5 bases not matched to a gene.

J is TRBJ2-1 and V is TRBV5-8, with D maybe TRBD1 (6 bases). The CDR3 runs 11 residues. In germline, CDR1 is SGHTS, CDR2 YDEGEE. The V end was cut by 0 bases, the J end by 13 bases, with 8 bases between. The CDR3 DNA is TGTGCCAGCAGCTTGGAACAGGGTCAGTTCTTC. Amino acids: CASSLEQGQFF.

The chain couples TRBV19 to TRBJ2-1, with TRBD2 identical over 11 bases. This CDR3 is built from 16 residues. Looked up from germline, CDR1 is LNHDA and CDR2 is SQIVND (reference sequence). The junction had 6 bases not matched to a gene; V was cut back by 2 bases and J by 6 bases. CDR3 sequence (DNA): TGTGCCAGTAGTATAAGTGGACTAGCGGGCTCCAATGAGCAGTTCTTC. It translates to CASSISGLAGSNEQFF.

This clone was recorded only once. V usage is TRBV19 and J usage is TRBJ2-2, with a possible D match to TRBD2 (5 bases). The CDR3 runs 14 residues. V lost 5 bases to trimming and J lost 4 bases, with 11 bases between them. CDR1 and CDR2 from the germline V gene are LNHDA and SQIVND (reference sequence). CDR3 coding DNA: TGTGCCAGTAGTCTAGCTCCGGGCACCGGGGAGCTGTTTTTT. Translating it yields CASSLAPGTGELFF.

This chain connects TRBV15 to TRBJ2-2; D not certain. Germline V gene data show CDR1 as LNHNV and CDR2 as YYDKDF (reference sequence). Trimming took off 4 bases at V and 5 bases at J, with 8 bases between the two ends. The CDR3 runs 13 residues. The CDR3 is CATSKWRTGELFF. DNA of the CDR3: TGTGCCACCAGCAAATGGCGTACCGGGGAGCTGTTTTTT.

The chain carries TRBV11-3 and TRBJ2-1; the D gene is possibly TRBD1 (6 bases). Germline CDR1 and CDR2: SGHNT and YENEEA. The V end was cut by 0 bases, the J end by 5 bases, with 11 bases between. This CDR3 comprises 15 residues. In nucleotides, the CDR3 is TGTGCCAGCAGCTTAGATATTGGACAGCACAATGAGCAGTTCTTC. Translation: CASSLDIGQHNEQFF.

This CDR3 reads CASSPLAEGADYGYTF. The CDR3 DNA follows: TGTGCCAGCTCACCACTGGCGGAGGGGGCGGACTATGGCTACACCTTC. The V and J genes are TRBV18 and TRBJ1-2; TRBD1 aligns across 7 bases. This CDR3 region has 16 residues. The germline gives CDR1 KGHSH, CDR2 LQKENI. The V and J ends lost 1 base and 3 bases, in that order; junction bases with no gene match: 8.

CDR3 DNA sequence: TGCGCCAGCAGCCAGGGTACCGGGACTAGAACAAACATTCAGTACTTC. Translating gives CASSQGTGTRTNIQYF. The chain is built from TRBV4-1 and TRBJ2-4, with 8 bases aligning to TRBD2. Germline V gene data show CDR1 as MGHRA and CDR2 as YSYEKL. Trimming removed 3 bases from V and 6 bases from J; junction bases left unmatched: 10. The CDR3 consists of 16 residues.

The rearrangement uses TRBV27 and TRBJ2-1, with 11 positions matching TRBD2. CDR3 length: 16 amino acids. V shed 2 bases and J 3 bases; nucleotides not matched to a gene: 3. Germline CDR1 reads MNHEY; CDR2 reads SMNVEV (reference sequence). For the CDR3, the DNA is TGTGCCAGCAGTTTAGCCGGGACTAGCGGCTACAATGAGCAGTTCTTC. Translating gives CASSLAGTSGYNEQFF.

The chain recombines TRBV6-4 with TRBJ2-2; TRBD2 matches at 7 bases. The CDR3 covers 14 residues. The V gene end was trimmed by 2 bases and the J gene end by 8 bases; junction bases not matched to a gene: 5. Germline V gives CDR1 MRHNA, CDR2 SNTAGT. This chain's CDR3 is CASSDEGGPGELFF. The CDR3 DNA reads TGTGCCAGCAGTGACGAGGGAGGGCCAGGGGAGCTGTTTTTT.

The J gene is TRBJ2-7, the V gene TRBV7-6; the match to TRBD1 covers 12 bases. The junction had 1 base not matched to a gene; V was cut back by 1 base and J by 6 bases. CDR3 length: 14 residues. Germline V gives CDR1 SGHVS, CDR2 FNYEAQ. The CDR3 DNA sequence: TGTGCCAGCAGCTTAGGGGGACAGGGGGCCGAGCAGTACTTC. Its translation is CASSLGGQGAEQYF. Full variable domain (remainder filled in from reference TRBV7-6 and TRBJ2-7): GAGVSQSPRYKVTKRGQDVALRCDPISGHVSLYWYRQALGQGPEFLTYFNYEAQQDKSGLPNDRFSAERPEGSISTLTIQRTEQRDSAMYRCASSLGGQGAEQYFGPGTRLTVT.

The rearrangement uses TRBV19 and TRBJ2-2; D is perhaps TRBD1 or TRBD2 (6 bases each). Germline CDR1 LNHDA, CDR2 SQIVND (reference sequence). CDR3 length: 17 residues. Trimming left V 5 bases short and J 4 bases short, with 20 bases between. The CDR3 region is CASSPRHGGSGTGELFF. In DNA, the CDR3 is TGTGCCAGTAGTCCCCGTCACGGGGGCTCGGGCACCGGGGAGCTGTTTTTT. The full variable domain, in which reference TRBV19 and TRBJ2-2 provide the parts outside the CDR3, is DGGITQSPKYLFRKEGQNVTLSCEQNLNHDAMYWYRQDPGQGLRLIYYSQIVNDFQKGDIAEGYSVSREKKESFPLTVTSAQKNPTAFYLCASSPRHGGSGTGELFFGEGSRLTVL.

This clone has a single count. This rearrangement joins TRBV27 to TRBJ2-1, with a tentative D call TRBD1 (6 bases). The germline gives CDR1 MNHEY, CDR2 SMNVEV (reference sequence). Between the trimmed V and J ends, which lost 5 bases and 3 bases, there was a span of 17 bases. There are 16 residues in the CDR3. CDR3 residues: CASSGSMTGFYNEQFF. The CDR3 DNA follows: TGTGCCAGCAGTGGGAGTATGACAGGATTCTACAATGAGCAGTTCTTC.

The genes are TRBV6-5 and TRBJ2-5; 11 bases match TRBD2. V lost 6 bases and J lost 1; bases outside the gene matches: 4. The CDR3 is 15 amino acids. Per the germline V gene, CDR1 is MNHEY and CDR2 is SVGAGI. In nucleotides, the CDR3 is TGTGCCAGCAGGGCAGGGACTAGCGGCCAAGAGACCCAGTACTTC. Translation: CASRAGTSGQETQYF.

This clone was detected once. The rearrangement uses TRBV19 and TRBJ2-1, with 13 bases that match TRBD2. This CDR3 is 15 amino acids long. With 9 bases clipped from V and 8 bases from J, the junction kept 10 bases outside the gene matches. CDR1 LNHDA and CDR2 SQIVND come from the germline V gene (reference sequence). DNA of the CDR3: TGTGCCAGCCTAAGGACTAGCGGGAGCTTCGATGAGCAGTTCTTC. It codes for CASLRTSGSFDEQFF.

V usage is TRBV6-5 and J usage is TRBJ2-7; 8 bases align to TRBD1. Trimming took 2 bases from V and 4 from J; bases not matched to a gene: 7. CDR3 length equals 15 residues. CDR1 is MNHEY and CDR2 is SVGAGI in the germline V gene. CDR3 sequence: CASSYDGRGQYEQYF. DNA for the CDR3: TGTGCCAGCAGTTACGATGGCAGGGGGCAGTACGAGCAGTACTTC.

J is TRBJ2-3 and V is TRBV7-2; TRBD2 aligns across 10 bases. The CDR3 runs 14 residues. Germline assignment: CDR1 SGHTA and CDR2 FQGNSA. With V trimmed by 5 bases and J by 8 bases, 7 bases remained unmatched. CDR3: CASSPGLAFGTQYF. CDR3 nucleotides: TGTGCCAGCAGCCCGGGACTAGCGTTTGGTACGCAGTATTTT.

The chain couples TRBV7-9 to TRBJ1-2; D remains ambiguous. V lost 1 base and J 1 base, leaving 7 bases between the germline ends. The CDR3 has 14 residues. Germline loops: CDR1 SEHNR, CDR2 FQNEAQ (reference sequence). CDR3: CASSLGQINYGYTF. In DNA form, the CDR3 reads TGTGCCAGCAGCTTAGGCCAGATTAACTATGGCTACACCTTC.

The genes are TRBV7-6 and TRBJ2-3; 13 bases line up with TRBD2. This CDR3 comprises 19 residues. Germline V lookup: CDR1 SGHVS, CDR2 FNYEAQ. V lost 1 base and J lost 1; bases outside the gene matches: 8. In DNA form, the CDR3 reads TGTGCCAGCAGCTTAGGACCGGGACTAGCGGGAAGGGGCACAGATACGCAGTATTTT. Amino acid sequence: CASSLGPGLAGRGTDTQYF.

The J gene is TRBJ2-1, the V gene TRBV6-5; D is perhaps TRBD2 (6 bases). Germline V CDR1 and CDR2: MNHEY, SVGAGI. The CDR3 length is 14 residues. Trimming left V 6 bases short and J 4 bases short, with 13 bases between. CDR3 in DNA: TGTGCCAGCAGCCCCGGGACTCGATACAATGAGCAGTTCTTC. Translated, it gives CASSPGTRYNEQFF.

The J gene is TRBJ2-1, the V gene TRBV7-2; D possibly corresponds to TRBD1 (5 bases). The CDR3 is made up of 14 amino acids. The V and J ends lost 0 bases and 10 bases respectively, with 13 bases between them. The V gene's germline CDR1 is SGHTA and CDR2 FQGNSA. Here the CDR3 DNA reads TGTGCCAGCAGCTTAGCGGGGCAGGCACAGGAGCAGTTCTTC. It codes for CASSLAGQAQEQFF.

This clone turned up a few times. The chain employs TRBV5-1 and TRBJ1-2; D ambiguous. Trimming shortened V by 4 bases and J by 2 bases, and 6 bases separated the two germline ends. Germline lookup yields CDR1 SGHRS and CDR2 YFSETQ. The CDR3 spans 12 residues. The CDR3 protein is CASSRVNYGYTF. Written as DNA, the CDR3 is TGCGCCAGCAGCAGGGTAAACTATGGCTACACCTTC.

The chain is built from TRBV19 and TRBJ2-7; D may be TRBD1 (5 bases). The CDR3 runs to 14 residues. CDR1 is LNHDA, CDR2 SQIVND, per germline (reference sequence). V lost 3 bases to trimming and J lost 3 bases, with 12 bases between them. The CDR3 sequence: CASSIQVDSYEQYF. In DNA, the CDR3 is TGTGCCAGTAGTATCCAAGTCGACAGCTACGAGCAGTACTTC.

This clone has just one count. The J gene is TRBJ2-5, the V gene TRBV4-1; TRBD1 is a possible D gene (6 bases). Trimming removed 4 bases at V and 1 base at J, with 16 bases between. The CDR3 runs to 16 residues. The germline CDR1 and CDR2 sequences are MGHRA and YSYEKL. CDR3: CASSRGEGVTQETQYF. DNA of the CDR3: TGCGCCAGCAGCCGCGGCGAGGGGGTTACCCAAGAGACCCAGTACTTC.